This passage covers 29 T cell receptor beta chains from one sample sequenced in a study of CD8+ T cells in alopecia areata. TCR sequencing used cDNA made by reverse transcription of extracted RNA. The repertoire was sequenced with immunoSEQ multiplex PCR; TCRdb's copy has only in-frame clones and lacks some. The sample has 200,000 to 250,000 clones, approximately 40% seen once. The sample's treatment: oral pan-JAK inhibitor, 5-10 mg twice daily. Sequences were derived from CD4+ T cells sorted from blood, sampled at approximately week 36, from a patient treated with tofacitinib. The receptors derive from a human donor with alopecia areata.

This chain joins TRBV4-2 and TRBJ1-5, with 7 bases that match TRBD1. V lost 4 bases and J lost 8; bases outside the gene matches: 11. Per germline, CDR1 LGHNA and CDR2 YNFKEQ. The CDR3 is made up of 15 amino acids. This CDR3 reads CASSRVQGVGEPQHF. In DNA, the CDR3 is TGTGCCAGCAGCCGTGTCCAGGGGGTTGGGGAGCCCCAGCATTTT.

The J gene is TRBJ2-5, the V gene TRBV5-1; TRBD2 is a possible D gene (5 bases). Germline V gene data show CDR1 as SGHRS and CDR2 as YFSETQ. This CDR3 spans 15 amino acids. Trimming took 2 bases from V and 5 from J, leaving 16 bases between them. CDR3 nucleotide sequence: TGCGCCAGCAGCTTAGGGAGAAATCCGCGGGAGACCCAGTACTTC. Translating gives CASSLGRNPRETQYF.

V is TRBV15 and J is TRBJ1-1; 8 bases fit TRBD1. In germline, CDR1 is LNHNV, CDR2 YYDKDF (reference sequence). The CDR3 is made up of 15 amino acids. Trimming cost V 5 bases and J 3 bases; bases outside gene matches: 8. The DNA of the CDR3 is TGTGCCACCAGCGGGAGACAGGGGAGGGACACTGAAGCTTTCTTT. Protein product: CATSGRQGRDTEAFF.

The rearrangement joins TRBV6-1 to TRBJ2-7; D remains ambiguous. The CDR3 is 13 amino acids. V was pared by 3 bases and J by 7 bases, with 13 bases between. CDR1 and CDR2 (germline): MNHNS, SASEGT. The CDR3 bases are TGTGCCAGCAGTGATCGGCAGCGTGGAGAGCAGTACTTC. Translated: CASSDRQRGEQYF.

This chain joins TRBV30 and TRBJ1-2, with a tentative D call TRBD1 (6 bases). Trimming removed 0 bases at V and 8 bases at J, with 10 bases between. The germline gives CDR1 GTSNPN, CDR2 SVGIG (reference sequence). The CDR3 sequence is 12 residues long. The CDR3 DNA reads as TGTGCCTGGAGTGTAATTGGACAGGGCTACACCTTC. Residues: CAWSVIGQGYTF.

The V gene is TRBV29-1, the J gene TRBJ1-1, with TRBD1 matching over 8 bases. From germline, CDR1 is SQVTM and CDR2 ANQGSEA. There are 14 residues in the CDR3. V lost 4 bases and J lost 0; bases outside the gene matches: 4. The CDR3 DNA sequence: TGCAGCGTTGGACAGGGACAGGTGAACACTGAAGCTTTCTTT. The encoded protein is CSVGQGQVNTEAFF.

J is TRBJ2-3 and V is TRBV29-1; TRBD1 matches at 9 bases. Germline-derived CDR1 and CDR2 are SQVTM and ANQGSEA. Trimming at V came to 3 bases and at J to 4 bases, leaving 2 bases not matched to a gene. The CDR3 runs 13 residues. CDR3 region: CSVETGGSDTQYF. The CDR3 region has the DNA TGCAGCGTTGAGACAGGGGGGTCAGATACGCAGTATTTT.

The V gene is TRBV18, the J gene TRBJ2-2; tentatively, D is TRBD2 (5 bases). Trimming took 1 base from V and 1 from J, leaving 10 bases between them. The V gene's germline CDR1 is KGHSH and CDR2 LQKENI. The CDR3 length is 16 residues. CDR3 coding DNA: TGTGCCAGCTCACCACTTCGCGGGCTGAACACCGGGGAGCTGTTTTTT. Its protein is CASSPLRGLNTGELFF.

This clone was recorded a few times. The rearrangement links TRBV30 to TRBJ1-1, with TRBD1 matching 11 bases. CDR3 length: 18 residues. Germline V gene sequence: CDR1 GTSNPN, CDR2 SVGIG (reference sequence). V lost 4 bases to trimming and J lost 1 base; unmatched junction nucleotides: 14. For the CDR3, the DNA is TGTGCCTGGACCGACGCCGGGACAGGGGGGAGTAGGAACACTGAAGCTTTCTTT. Protein sequence: CAWTDAGTGGSRNTEAFF. Complete variable domain (other parts from reference TRBV30 and TRBJ1-1): SQTIHQWPATLVQPVGSPLSLECTVEGTSNPNLYWYRQAAGRGLQLLFYSVGIGQISSEVPQNLSASRPQDRQFILSSKKLLLSDSGFYLCAWTDAGTGGSRNTEAFFGQGTRLTVV.

This clone was counted a few times. This chain joins TRBV9 and TRBJ2-1; D not certain. CDR3 length equals 13 residues. Germline CDR1 and CDR2: SGDLS and YYNGEE. Trimming removed 0 bases from V and 0 bases from J, with 1 base in between. The CDR3 DNA reads TGTGCCAGCAGCGTAGTCTCCTACAATGAGCAGTTCTTC. Translated: CASSVVSYNEQFF.

This clone is a singleton in its sample. The chain uses TRBV6-6 and TRBJ1-5; D is perhaps TRBD1 (6 bases). Germline CDR1 is MNHNY and CDR2 is SVGAGI (reference sequence). The CDR3 length is 14 residues. Trimming cost V 6 bases and J 0 bases, with 9 bases left between them. The CDR3 reads CASSDRSSNQPQHF. As DNA, the CDR3 is TGTGCCAGCAGCGACAGGAGTAGCAATCAGCCCCAGCATTTT.

V and J are TRBV9 and TRBJ2-1; a weak D match, TRBD2 (6 bases). Trimming removed 3 bases from V and 4 bases from J, with 14 bases in between. Germline V gene data show CDR1 as SGDLS and CDR2 as YYNGEE. CDR3 length equals 15 residues. CDR3 protein: CASSAGGWAYNEQFF. Written as DNA, the CDR3 is TGTGCCAGCAGCGCCGGAGGGTGGGCATACAATGAGCAGTTCTTC.

The chain recombines TRBV25-1 with TRBJ2-4; D unclear. The CDR3 is 13 residues long. Looked up from germline, CDR1 is MGHDK and CDR2 is SYGVNS. With 3 bases removed from V and 5 bases from J, the gap between germline ends came to 8 bases. CDR3 bases: TGTGCCAGCAGTGAGTCCGGAGAAAACATTCAGTACTTC. Translating it yields CASSESGENIQYF.

This clone was seen more than once but under ten times. Its ends do not fully match the called genes, so a read error is possible. The gene calls are TRBV2 and TRBJ1-4; D not certain. CDR1 and CDR2 (germline): SNHLY, FYNNEI. This CDR3 region has 14 residues. The CDR3 sequence is CASGDGVANEKLFF. CDR3 nucleotide sequence: TGTGCCAGCGGTGACGGGGTAGCTAATGAAAAACTGTTTTTT.

The chain uses TRBV23-1 and TRBJ2-7; D gene unclear. TRBV23-1 has ORF status, its function being uncertain. The CDR3 contains 17 residues. V gave up 3 bases and J gave up 3 bases, with 21 bases separating them. The CDR3 region is CASSQEGSRHPSYEQYF. As DNA, the CDR3 is TGCGCCAGCAGTCAGGAAGGTAGCAGACACCCCAGCTACGAGCAGTACTTC.

The rearrangement uses TRBV25-1 and TRBJ1-1; no clear D. This CDR3 has 11 residues. Germline V gives CDR1 MGHDK, CDR2 SYGVNS. The V and J ends lost 7 bases and 1 base respectively, with 4 bases between them. The CDR3 DNA is TGTGCCAGCAAGGGGAACACTGAAGCTTTCTTT. Translated, it gives CASKGNTEAFF.

The V and J genes are TRBV2 and TRBJ2-1, with D maybe TRBD1 (5 bases). Looked up from germline, CDR1 is SNHLY and CDR2 is FYNNEI. This CDR3 has 14 residues. V shed 8 bases and J shed 0 bases, with 11 bases lying between them. CDR3 amino acids: CASSGLRSYNEQFF. The DNA of the CDR3 is TGTGCCAGCTCAGGGTTACGCTCCTACAATGAGCAGTTCTTC.

The CDR3 sequence: CASSYQGQGPSYEQYF. The CDR3 region has the DNA TGTGCCAGCAGTTACCAGGGACAGGGTCCTTCCTACGAGCAGTACTTC. V gene TRBV27 combines with J gene TRBJ2-7; 9 nucleotides match TRBD1. Germline V gene data show CDR1 as MNHEY and CDR2 as SMNVEV (reference sequence). The J segment lost 1 base and the V segment lost 4 bases, leaving 8 bases of the junction unmatched. This CDR3 comprises 16 residues.

This clone was detected only a few times. The CDR3 DNA reads as TGTGCCAGCAGCTTAGATACGGGAGCCTACAATGAGCAGTTCTTC. This gives the protein CASSLDTGAYNEQFF. J is TRBJ2-1 and V is TRBV7-2; perhaps TRBD2 as D (6 bases). V lost 1 base and J 2 bases, leaving 9 bases between the germline ends. The germline CDR1 and CDR2 sequences are SGHTA and FQGNSA. CDR3 length: 15 amino acids.

This clone has a single count. This rearrangement joins TRBV29-1 to TRBJ2-7, with 7 bases identical to TRBD2. J gave up 5 bases and V 0 bases, and 7 bases lay outside the gene matches. The germline gives CDR1 SQVTM, CDR2 ANQGSEA. The CDR3 sequence is 14 residues long. CDR3 DNA sequence: TGCAGCGTTGAAGAAGGGAGGGGTGGCGACGAGCAGTACTTC. It translates to CSVEEGRGGDEQYF.

V is TRBV29-1 and J is TRBJ2-7; a weak D match, TRBD1 (6 bases). The germline V gene has CDR1 SQVTM and CDR2 ANQGSEA. The CDR3 has 16 amino acids. The germline V and J ends were trimmed by 3 bases and 2 bases, with 20 bases remaining between them. CDR3 residues: CSVDGAKGHPTYEQYF. The CDR3 coding sequence is TGCAGCGTTGACGGAGCTAAGGGACACCCCACCTACGAGCAGTACTTC.

This clone appeared a single time. The chain uses TRBV29-1 and TRBJ2-3, with a tentative D call TRBD2 (6 bases). Germline V gene data show CDR1 as SQVTM and CDR2 as ANQGSEA. There are 15 residues in the CDR3. Trimming stripped 7 bases from V and 5 bases from J, with 22 bases between. DNA of the CDR3: TGCAGCGGCCGGTCCTCTACGGGAGAGGGAGATACGCAGTATTTT. Amino acids: CSGRSSTGEGDTQYF.

The chain links TRBV2 to TRBJ2-1; 8 nucleotides align to TRBD2. CDR1 is SNHLY, CDR2 FYNNEI, per germline. V was pared by 4 bases and J by 4 bases, with 3 bases of the junction left unmatched. There are 14 residues in the CDR3. The chain's CDR3 is CASSATSGYNEQFF. For the CDR3, the DNA is TGTGCCAGCAGTGCAACTAGCGGATACAATGAGCAGTTCTTC.

The chain carries TRBV30 and TRBJ2-7; D unclear. The CDR3 has 11 amino acids. Germline CDR1 is GTSNPN and CDR2 is SVGIG (reference sequence). Trimming cost V 2 bases and J 6 bases, with 8 bases left between them. In DNA form, the CDR3 reads TGTGCCTGGAGTAGGCCCGGCGAGCAGTACTTC. This gives the protein CAWSRPGEQYF.

V is TRBV28 and J is TRBJ1-2, with TRBD1 matching 9 bases. The V gene's germline CDR1 is MDHEN and CDR2 SYDVKM. The CDR3 sequence is 18 residues long. Trimming removed 6 bases from V and 0 bases from J; junction bases left unmatched: 14. The CDR3 DNA reads as TGTGCCAGCAGGCAGGGAATGGCCAACAGGGGGCCTAACTATGGCTACACCTTC. Encoded protein: CASRQGMANRGPNYGYTF.

This clone has just a few counts. The V and J genes are TRBV7-9 and TRBJ2-1, with no clear D. V was pared by 7 bases and J by 0 bases, with 13 bases between. CDR3 length: 15 amino acids. Germline loops: CDR1 SEHNR, CDR2 FQNEAQ (reference sequence). The CDR3 sequence: CASTPLQSSYNEQFF. CDR3 in DNA: TGTGCCAGCACCCCCCTCCAGAGCTCCTACAATGAGCAGTTCTTC.

This clone was seen a handful of times. The J gene is TRBJ2-3, the V gene TRBV27; no reliable D call. Germline CDR1 is MNHEY and CDR2 is SMNVEV (reference sequence). This CDR3 comprises 11 residues. V dropped 9 bases and J dropped 4 bases, with 8 bases sitting between them. CDR3 loop: CASKTSDTQYF. CDR3 in DNA: TGTGCCAGTAAAACATCAGATACGCAGTATTTT.

The chain uses TRBV7-2 and TRBJ2-7, with 7 positions matching TRBD1. V lost 3 bases, J lost 4 bases, and 6 bases stayed unmatched. The germline gives CDR1 SGHTA, CDR2 FQGNSA. The CDR3 length is 14 residues. In nucleotides, the CDR3 is TGTGCCAGCAGCTTGACAGGGATCTTTTACGAGCAGTACTTC. Amino acids: CASSLTGIFYEQYF. The full variable domain, rest sourced from reference TRBV7-2 and TRBJ2-7, is GAGVSQSPSNKVTEKGKDVELRCDPISGHTALYWYRQSLGQGLEFLIYFQGNSAPDKSGLPSDRFSAERTGGSVSTLTIQRTQQEDSAVYLCASSLTGIFYEQYFGPGTRLTVT.

The rearrangement uses TRBV9 and TRBJ1-4, with D unclear. Deletions cut 2 bases from V and 7 bases from J, with 9 bases between. In germline, CDR1 is SGDLS, CDR2 YYNGEE. This CDR3 has 13 amino acids. The CDR3 DNA sequence: TGTGCCAGCAGCGTTAGGCCCGGTGAAAAACTGTTTTTT. Translating it yields CASSVRPGEKLFF.